This passage covers 20 T cell receptor beta chains from one sample sequenced in a study of control samples from healthy donors and cancer patients. Sequenced by immunoSEQ multiplex PCR; TCRdb stores in-frame clones only, minus some. The sample gives some 120,000 clones, 75% to 90% of which show up once; around 1.2% is in the top ten. Source material: PBMCs. The receptors derive from a woman aged 50 to 60 with colorectal cancer.

The chain carries TRBV19 and TRBJ1-1; D is perhaps TRBD1 (6 bases). The germline V gene encodes CDR1 LNHDA and CDR2 SQIVND (reference sequence). V was cut by 6 bases and J by 4 bases, with 15 bases left in between. There are 14 residues in the CDR3. CDR3 bases: TGTGCCAGTAGCAGCGAAACAGGGTTCACTGAAGCTTTCTTT. The encoded protein is CASSSETGFTEAFF.

The V call is TRBV4-1, the J call TRBJ2-1; a weak D match, TRBD2 (5 bases). Between the trimmed V and J ends, which lost 4 bases and 9 bases, there was a span of 22 bases. The CDR3 loop spans 16 amino acids. CDR1 is MGHRA and CDR2 is YSYEKL in the germline V gene. CDR3 in amino acids: CASSLTERVFFSEQFF. DNA of the CDR3: TGCGCCAGCAGCCTCACCGAGAGGGTTTTTTTCTCTGAGCAGTTCTTC.

This rearrangement joins TRBV29-1 to TRBJ2-7; 8 nucleotides line up with TRBD2. The CDR3 has 13 amino acids. Germline V gives CDR1 SQVTM, CDR2 ANQGSEA. Unmatched junction bases numbered 6, after V lost 6 bases and J lost 2 bases. CDR3 residues: CSVLAGRTYEQYF. The CDR3 DNA is TGCAGCGTCTTAGCGGGGAGAACCTACGAGCAGTACTTC.

The chain is built from TRBV19 and TRBJ2-2, with D perhaps TRBD2 (7 bases). The germline gives CDR1 LNHDA, CDR2 SQIVND (reference sequence). Between the trimmed V and J ends, which lost 5 bases and 2 bases, there was a span of 18 bases. This CDR3 has 17 amino acids. DNA of the CDR3: TGTGCCAGTAGTCCCGGGGCGGGGGCGATTAACACCGGGGAGCTGTTTTTT. Amino acids: CASSPGAGAINTGELFF. The full variable domain, rest sourced from reference TRBV19 and TRBJ2-2, is DGGITQSPKYLFRKEGQNVTLSCEQNLNHDAMYWYRQDPGQGLRLIYYSQIVNDFQKGDIAEGYSVSREKKESFPLTVTSAQKNPTAFYLCASSPGAGAINTGELFFGEGSRLTVL.

The chain couples TRBV3-1 (or the pseudogene TRBV3-2) to TRBJ2-7, with no clear D. Germline lookup yields CDR1 LGHDT and CDR2 YNNKEL (reference sequence). Trimming shortened V by 1 base and J by 5 bases, and 12 bases separated the two germline ends. The CDR3 has 14 residues. The DNA of the CDR3 is TGTGCCAGCAGCCAAGGCAGATCTCTAGACGAGCAGTACTTC. Amino acid sequence: CASSQGRSLDEQYF.

J is TRBJ2-1 and V is TRBV7-6; 9 bases fit TRBD2. The CDR3 is 16 amino acids. The germline gives CDR1 SGHVS, CDR2 FNYEAQ. The V and J ends lost 5 bases and 1 base, in that order; junction bases with no gene match: 6. For the CDR3, the DNA is TGTGCCAGCAGCCCGATAGCGGGAGCGTCCTACAATGAGCAGTTCTTC. This encodes CASSPIAGASYNEQFF.

This clone was recorded once. The chain carries TRBV27 and TRBJ2-7; D remains ambiguous. V shed 3 bases and J shed 0 bases, with 6 bases lying between them. CDR1 and CDR2 (germline): MNHEY, SMNVEV (reference sequence). The CDR3 totals 13 residues. DNA for the CDR3: TGTGCCAGCAGTTTGGCGGACTCCTACGAGCAGTACTTC. It codes for CASSLADSYEQYF.

The rearrangement uses TRBV19 and TRBJ1-4; the match to TRBD1 covers 7 bases. V gave up 6 bases and J gave up 3 bases; unmatched junction bases: 7. The CDR3 is 15 residues long. Germline CDR1 and CDR2: LNHDA and SQIVND (reference sequence). The CDR3 here is CASSPGTEANEKLFF. The CDR3 coding sequence is TGTGCCAGTAGCCCGGGGACAGAGGCTAATGAAAAACTGTTTTTT.

CDR3 loop: CASSGTGGGYGYTF. The DNA of the CDR3 is TGTGCCAGCAGTGGGACAGGGGGCGGGTATGGCTACACCTTC. This chain links TRBV28 with TRBJ1-2, with TRBD1 identical over 12 bases. CDR3 length equals 14 residues. Germline V lookup: CDR1 MDHEN, CDR2 SYDVKM. V lost 5 bases and J lost 5; bases outside the gene matches: 3.

The gene calls are TRBV20-1 and TRBJ2-4, with D perhaps matching TRBD2 (6 bases). Germline CDR1 reads DFQATT; CDR2 reads SNEGSKA (reference sequence). The CDR3 is 16 residues long. The germline V and J ends were trimmed by 3 bases and 7 bases, with 22 bases remaining between them. The CDR3 DNA sequence: TGCAGTGCTAGTGGCGCTGGCGGGACCCCCGGGAACATTCAGTACTTC. Encoded protein: CSASGAGGTPGNIQYF.

This chain connects TRBV6-6 to TRBJ2-7; 9 bases fit TRBD2. CDR3 length equals 13 residues. Trimming cost V 5 bases and J 1 base; bases outside gene matches: 0. The germline V gene has CDR1 MNHNY and CDR2 SVGAGI (reference sequence). The CDR3 here is CASSSGGSYEQYF. The CDR3 DNA reads as TGTGCCAGCAGTAGCGGGGGGTCCTACGAGCAGTACTTC.

The genes are TRBV25-1 and TRBJ1-1; 7 bases map to TRBD1. The CDR3 extends over 15 amino acids. Germline lookup yields CDR1 MGHDK and CDR2 SYGVNS. V shed 5 bases and J 1 base; nucleotides not matched to a gene: 7. The CDR3 coding sequence is TGTGCCAGCAGTCAACAGACAGGGACGAACACTGAAGCTTTCTTT. Protein sequence: CASSQQTGTNTEAFF.

This sequence joins TRBV7-2 and TRBJ2-3; 11 bases are a match to TRBD2. V gave up 4 bases and J gave up 4 bases; unmatched junction bases: 4. Germline V lookup: CDR1 SGHTA, CDR2 FQGNSA. This CDR3 region has 15 residues. CDR3 coding DNA: TGTGCCAGCAGCTCGTGGACTAGCGGGCCAGATACGCAGTATTTT. It yields the protein CASSSWTSGPDTQYF.

This chain connects TRBV5-4 to TRBJ2-5; 11 nucleotides agree with TRBD2. Germline values: CDR1 SGHNT, CDR2 YYREEE (reference sequence). This CDR3 spans 17 amino acids. With 0 bases clipped from V and 2 bases from J, the junction kept 6 bases outside the gene matches. The CDR3: CASSLERSSGGQETQYF. The CDR3, as DNA: TGTGCCAGCAGCTTGGAGAGGTCTAGCGGGGGGCAAGAGACCCAGTACTTC. The full variable domain, its missing parts supplied by reference TRBV5-4 and TRBJ2-5, is ETGVTQSPTHLIKTRGQQVTLRCSSQSGHNTVSWYQQALGQGPQFIFQYYREEENGRGNFPPRFSGLQFPNYSSELNVNALELDDSALYLCASSLERSSGGQETQYFGPGTRLLVL.

The V call is TRBV9, the J call TRBJ1-6; no clear D. V dropped 3 bases and J dropped 7 bases, with 11 bases sitting between them. Looked up from germline, CDR1 is SGDLS and CDR2 is YYNGEE. This CDR3 is 14 amino acids long. The CDR3 here is CASSALLGNSPLHF. In DNA form, the CDR3 reads TGTGCCAGCAGCGCCCTCCTTGGGAATTCACCCCTCCACTTT.

V is TRBV13 and J is TRBJ2-5; D is uncertain. V was pared by 1 base and J by 2 bases, with 5 bases between. Looked up from germline, CDR1 is PRHDT and CDR2 is FYEKMQ (reference sequence). The CDR3 loop spans 13 amino acids. This CDR3 is CASSLAVQETQYF. The CDR3 DNA reads as TGTGCCAGCAGCTTAGCCGTACAAGAGACCCAGTACTTC.

This clone was observed once. This sequence joins TRBV25-1 and TRBJ1-2, with a weak D call TRBD1 (6 bases). Deletions cut 6 bases from V and 4 bases from J, with 18 bases between. Germline CDR1 and CDR2: MGHDK and SYGVNS. This CDR3 spans 15 amino acids. The CDR3 DNA sequence: TGTGCCAGCAGGAACAGTATGGGGGGCCCCTATGGCTACACCTTC. Protein sequence: CASRNSMGGPYGYTF.

V is TRBV5-1 and J is TRBJ1-6; the D gene is possibly TRBD1 (5 bases). The CDR3 has 16 residues. From germline, CDR1 is SGHRS and CDR2 YFSETQ. Trimming took 0 bases from V and 3 from J, leaving 10 bases between them. CDR3 amino acids: CASSLATGDYNSPLHF. The CDR3 region has the DNA TGCGCCAGCAGCTTGGCCACAGGCGACTATAATTCACCCCTCCACTTT. Full variable domain (remainder filled in from reference TRBV5-1 and TRBJ1-6): KAGVTQTPRYLIKTRGQQVTLSCSPISGHRSVSWYQQTPGQGLQFLFEYFSETQRNKGNFPGRFSGRQFSNSRSEMNVSTLELGDSALYLCASSLATGDYNSPLHFGNGTRLTVT.

The gene calls are TRBV5-1 and TRBJ1-1, with D unresolved. The ends were cut back, 0 bases at V and 1 base at J, with 4 bases in the middle. CDR3 length equals 13 residues. Looked up from germline, CDR1 is SGHRS and CDR2 is YFSETQ. The CDR3 DNA sequence: TGCGCCAGCAGCTTGGCGGGGAACACTGAAGCTTTCTTT. It yields the protein CASSLAGNTEAFF.

The chain carries TRBV2 and TRBJ1-3; TRBD1 aligns across 8 bases. J lost 0 bases, V lost 7 bases, and 8 bases had no gene match. Germline CDR1 is SNHLY and CDR2 is FYNNEI. This CDR3 region has 16 residues. The CDR3 sequence: CASIRQGPHSGNTIYF. CDR3 in DNA: TGTGCCAGCATTAGACAGGGGCCCCACTCTGGAAACACCATATATTTT.